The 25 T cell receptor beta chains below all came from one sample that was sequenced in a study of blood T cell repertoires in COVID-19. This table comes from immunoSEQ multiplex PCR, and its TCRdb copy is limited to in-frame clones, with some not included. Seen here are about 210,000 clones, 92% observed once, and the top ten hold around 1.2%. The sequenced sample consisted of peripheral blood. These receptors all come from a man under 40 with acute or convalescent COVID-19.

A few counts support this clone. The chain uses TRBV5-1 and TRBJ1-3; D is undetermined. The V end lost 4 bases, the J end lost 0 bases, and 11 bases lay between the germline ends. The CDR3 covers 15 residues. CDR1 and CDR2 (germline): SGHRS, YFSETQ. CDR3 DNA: TGCGCCAGCAGCCCCGGGGAGCCCTCTGGAAACACCATATATTTT. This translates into CASSPGEPSGNTIYF.

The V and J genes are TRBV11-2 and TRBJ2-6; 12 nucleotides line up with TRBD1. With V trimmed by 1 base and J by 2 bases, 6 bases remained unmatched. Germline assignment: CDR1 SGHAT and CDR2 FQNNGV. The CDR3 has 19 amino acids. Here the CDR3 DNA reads TGTGCCAGCAGCTTAGCACCGGGACAGGGGGCTACTGGGGCCAACGTCCTGACTTTC. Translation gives CASSLAPGQGATGANVLTF.

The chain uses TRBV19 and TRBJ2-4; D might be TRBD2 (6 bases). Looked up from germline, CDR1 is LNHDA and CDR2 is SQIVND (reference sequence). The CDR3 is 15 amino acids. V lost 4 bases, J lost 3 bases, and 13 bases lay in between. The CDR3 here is CASSTSTGVKNIQYF. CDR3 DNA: TGTGCCAGTAGTACATCAACGGGGGTCAAAAACATTCAGTACTTC.

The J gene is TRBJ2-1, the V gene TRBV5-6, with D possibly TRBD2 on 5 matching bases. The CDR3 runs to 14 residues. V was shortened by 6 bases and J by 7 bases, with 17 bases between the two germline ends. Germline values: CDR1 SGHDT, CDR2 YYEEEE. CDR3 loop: CASIRRRGWNEQFF. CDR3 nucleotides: TGTGCCAGCATCCGACGACGGGGTTGGAATGAGCAGTTCTTC. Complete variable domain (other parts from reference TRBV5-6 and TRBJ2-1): DAGVTQSPTHLIKTRGQQVTLRCSPKSGHDTVSWYQQALGQGPQFIFQYYEEEERQRGNFPDRFSGHQFPNYSSELNVNALLLGDSALYLCASIRRRGWNEQFFGPGTRLTVL.

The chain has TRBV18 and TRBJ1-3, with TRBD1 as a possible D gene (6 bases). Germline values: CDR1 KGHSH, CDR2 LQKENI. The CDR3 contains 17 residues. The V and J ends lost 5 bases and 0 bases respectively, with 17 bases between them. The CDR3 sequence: CASSIRLGADSGNTIYF. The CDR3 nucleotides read TGTGCCAGCTCAATACGCTTGGGGGCCGACTCTGGAAACACCATATATTTT.

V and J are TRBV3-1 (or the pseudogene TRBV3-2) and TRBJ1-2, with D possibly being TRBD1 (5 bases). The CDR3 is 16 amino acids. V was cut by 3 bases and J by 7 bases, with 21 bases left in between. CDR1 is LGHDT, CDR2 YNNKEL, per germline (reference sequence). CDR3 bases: TGTGCCAGCAGCCATACAACCAGGGAATGGTCAGGTGGCTACACCTTC. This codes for CASSHTTREWSGGYTF.

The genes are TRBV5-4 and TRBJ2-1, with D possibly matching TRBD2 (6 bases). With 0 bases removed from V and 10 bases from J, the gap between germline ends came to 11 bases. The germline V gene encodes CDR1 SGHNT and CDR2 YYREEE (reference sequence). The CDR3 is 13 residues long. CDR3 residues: CASSLGTSIEQFF. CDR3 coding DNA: TGTGCCAGCAGCTTGGGAACTAGCATAGAGCAGTTCTTC.

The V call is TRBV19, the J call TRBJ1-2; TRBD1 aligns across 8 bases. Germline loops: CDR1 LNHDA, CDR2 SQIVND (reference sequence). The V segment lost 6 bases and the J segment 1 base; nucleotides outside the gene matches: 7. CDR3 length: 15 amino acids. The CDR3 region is CASRTGGSFNYGYTF. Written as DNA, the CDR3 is TGTGCCAGTAGAACAGGGGGGTCCTTTAACTATGGCTACACCTTC.

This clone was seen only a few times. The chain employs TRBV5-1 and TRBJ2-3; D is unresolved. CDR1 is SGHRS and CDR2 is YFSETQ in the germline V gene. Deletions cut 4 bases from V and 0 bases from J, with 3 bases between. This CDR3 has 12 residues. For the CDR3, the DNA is TGCGCCAGCAGCCATAGCACAGATACGCAGTATTTT. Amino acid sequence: CASSHSTDTQYF.

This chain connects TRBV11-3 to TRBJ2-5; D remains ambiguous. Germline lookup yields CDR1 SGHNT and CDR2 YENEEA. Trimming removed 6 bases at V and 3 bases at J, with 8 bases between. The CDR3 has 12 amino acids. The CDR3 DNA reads TGTGCCAGCAGTCAGTCAGAAGAGACCCAGTACTTC. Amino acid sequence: CASSQSEETQYF.

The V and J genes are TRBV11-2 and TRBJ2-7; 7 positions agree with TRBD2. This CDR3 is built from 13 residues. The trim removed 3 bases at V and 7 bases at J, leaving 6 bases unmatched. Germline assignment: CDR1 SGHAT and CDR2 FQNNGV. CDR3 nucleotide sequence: TGTGCCAGCAGCTTCGGCGGGGGTACAGAGCAGTACTTC. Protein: CASSFGGGTEQYF.

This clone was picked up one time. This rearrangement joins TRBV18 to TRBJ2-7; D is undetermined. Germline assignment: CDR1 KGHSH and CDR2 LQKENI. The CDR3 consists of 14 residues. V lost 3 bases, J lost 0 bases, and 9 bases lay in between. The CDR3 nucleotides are TGTGCCAGCTCACCCTTGGAGAGCTCCTACGAGCAGTACTTC. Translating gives CASSPLESSYEQYF.

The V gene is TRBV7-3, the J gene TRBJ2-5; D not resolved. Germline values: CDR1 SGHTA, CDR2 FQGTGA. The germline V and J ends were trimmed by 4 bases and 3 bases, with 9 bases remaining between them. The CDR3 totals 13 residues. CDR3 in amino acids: CASSSYTKETQYF. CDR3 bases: TGTGCCAGCAGCTCCTACACTAAAGAGACCCAGTACTTC. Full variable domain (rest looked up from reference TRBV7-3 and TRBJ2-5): GAGVSQTPSNKVTEKGKYVELRCDPISGHTALYWYRQSLGQGPEFLIYFQGTGAADDSGLPNDRFFAVRPEGSVSTLKIQRTERGDSAVYLCASSSYTKETQYFGPGTRLLVL.

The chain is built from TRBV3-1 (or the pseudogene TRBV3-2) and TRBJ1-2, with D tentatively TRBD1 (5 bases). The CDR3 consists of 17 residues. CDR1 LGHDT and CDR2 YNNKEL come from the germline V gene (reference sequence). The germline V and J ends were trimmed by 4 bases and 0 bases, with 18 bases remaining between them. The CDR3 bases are TGTGCCAGCAGCCGGGACTCATTAGGCGCCACTAACTATGGCTACACCTTC. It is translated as CASSRDSLGATNYGYTF.

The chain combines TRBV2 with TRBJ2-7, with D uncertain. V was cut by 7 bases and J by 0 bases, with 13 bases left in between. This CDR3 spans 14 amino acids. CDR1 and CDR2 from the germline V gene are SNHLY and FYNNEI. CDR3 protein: CASTRLATSYEQYF. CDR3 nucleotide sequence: TGTGCCAGCACCAGACTCGCAACCTCCTACGAGCAGTACTTC.

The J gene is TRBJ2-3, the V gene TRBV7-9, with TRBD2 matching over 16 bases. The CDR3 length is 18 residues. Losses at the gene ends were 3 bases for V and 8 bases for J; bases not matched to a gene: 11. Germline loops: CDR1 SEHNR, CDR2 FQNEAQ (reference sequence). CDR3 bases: TGTGCCAGCAGCTTCGGGACTAGCGGGAGGGTAAGCGGTGGTACGCAGTATTTT. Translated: CASSFGTSGRVSGGTQYF.

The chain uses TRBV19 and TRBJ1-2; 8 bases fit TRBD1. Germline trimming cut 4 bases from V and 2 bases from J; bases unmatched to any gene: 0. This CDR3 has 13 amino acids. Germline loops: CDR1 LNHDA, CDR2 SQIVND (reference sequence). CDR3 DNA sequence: TGTGCCAGTAGTAGGACAGGGAACTATGGCTACACCTTC. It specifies CASSRTGNYGYTF.

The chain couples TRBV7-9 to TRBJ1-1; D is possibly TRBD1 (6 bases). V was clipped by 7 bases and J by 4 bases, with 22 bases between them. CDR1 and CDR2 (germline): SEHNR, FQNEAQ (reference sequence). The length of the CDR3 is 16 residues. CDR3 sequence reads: CASTHYLGAEGTEAFF. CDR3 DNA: TGTGCCAGCACCCATTACCTGGGGGCCGAGGGCACTGAAGCTTTCTTT.

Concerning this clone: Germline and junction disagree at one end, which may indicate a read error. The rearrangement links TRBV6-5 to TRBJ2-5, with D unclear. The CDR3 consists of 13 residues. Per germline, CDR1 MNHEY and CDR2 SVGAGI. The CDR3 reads CAGSYPGSETQYF. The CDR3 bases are TGTGCCGGCAGTTACCCCGGTTCGGAGACCCAGTACTTC.

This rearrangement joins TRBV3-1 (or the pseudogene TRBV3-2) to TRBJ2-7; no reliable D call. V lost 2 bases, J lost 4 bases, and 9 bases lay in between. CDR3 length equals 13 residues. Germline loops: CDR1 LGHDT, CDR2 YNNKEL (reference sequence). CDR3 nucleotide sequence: TGTGCCAGCAGCCAAAACACACCGTACGAGCAGTACTTC. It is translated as CASSQNTPYEQYF.

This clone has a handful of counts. CDR3 in amino acids: CASSETSGGAETQYF. The CDR3 DNA follows: TGTGCCAGCAGTGAGACTAGCGGGGGGGCAGAGACCCAGTACTTC. The rearrangement links TRBV6-1 to TRBJ2-5, with 14 bases fitting TRBD2. This CDR3 comprises 15 residues. CDR1 is MNHNS, CDR2 SASEGT, per germline. The junction had 1 base not matched to a gene; V was cut back by 3 bases and J by 4 bases.

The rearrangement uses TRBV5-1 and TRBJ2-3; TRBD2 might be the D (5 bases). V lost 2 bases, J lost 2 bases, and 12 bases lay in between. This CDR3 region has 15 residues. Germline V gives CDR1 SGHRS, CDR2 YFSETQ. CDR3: CASSLPARDTDTQYF. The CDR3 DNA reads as TGCGCCAGCAGCTTACCTGCACGGGACACAGATACGCAGTATTTT.

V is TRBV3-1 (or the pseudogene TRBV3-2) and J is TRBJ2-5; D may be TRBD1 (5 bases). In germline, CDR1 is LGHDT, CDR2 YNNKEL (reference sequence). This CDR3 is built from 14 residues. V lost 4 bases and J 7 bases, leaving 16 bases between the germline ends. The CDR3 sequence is CASSPTGRRRTQYF. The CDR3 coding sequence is TGTGCCAGCAGCCCAACAGGACGGAGAAGGACCCAGTACTTC.

The chain's CDR3 is CASSNMGGISTDTQYF. CDR3 DNA sequence: TGTGCCAGCAGCAACATGGGGGGGATATCCACAGATACGCAGTATTTT. V and J are TRBV5-8 and TRBJ2-3; 7 bases map to TRBD2. Trimming took 4 bases from V and 2 from J; bases not matched to a gene: 10. The germline gives CDR1 SGHTS, CDR2 YDEGEE. There are 16 residues in the CDR3.

As DNA, the CDR3 is TGTGCCAGTAGTAGACCGGGACAGAGATTCTCTGGGGCCAACGTCCTGACTTTC. This sequence encodes CASSRPGQRFSGANVLTF. The rearrangement uses TRBV19 and TRBJ2-6; 7 positions match TRBD1. Germline trimming cut 4 bases from V and 0 bases from J; bases unmatched to any gene: 9. The CDR3 covers 18 residues. The germline V gene encodes CDR1 LNHDA and CDR2 SQIVND (reference sequence).